This record covers a single T cell receptor beta chain. Its antigen is undetermined. The CDR3 consists of 16 residues. The J segment lost 0 bases and the V segment lost 0 bases, leaving 5 bases of the junction unmatched. CDR1 and CDR2 (germline): SGDLS, YYNGEE. This entry comes from a study of shared clonotypes between healthy human individuals. Study-level findings and limits: What limited the represented genetic and exposure-history diversity was the small number of donors.

The repertoire was sequenced with immunoSEQ multiplex PCR; TCRdb's copy has only in-frame clones and lacks some. This table has 980,000 or so clones, about three quarters appearing once. This receptor was taken from a young man in good health. The gene calls are TRBV9 and TRBJ1-1; 7 nucleotides line up with TRBD1. Sequencing used memory CD4+ T cells sorted from blood. The sample's subset: CD45RA-negative fraction. The CDR3 sequence: CASSVVPTGLNTEAFF. The CDR3 DNA reads as TGTGCCAGCAGCGTAGTTCCGACAGGGCTGAACACTGAAGCTTTCTTT.